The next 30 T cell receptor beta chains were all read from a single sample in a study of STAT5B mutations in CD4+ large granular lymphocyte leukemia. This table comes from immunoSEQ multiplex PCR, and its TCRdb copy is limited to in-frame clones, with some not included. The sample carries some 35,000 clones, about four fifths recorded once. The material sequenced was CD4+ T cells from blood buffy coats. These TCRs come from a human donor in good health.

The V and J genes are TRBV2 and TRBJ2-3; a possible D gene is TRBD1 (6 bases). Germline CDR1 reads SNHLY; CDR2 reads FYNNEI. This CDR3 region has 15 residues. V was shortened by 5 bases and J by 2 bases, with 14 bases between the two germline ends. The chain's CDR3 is CASSPDRFDTDTQYF. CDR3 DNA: TGTGCCAGCAGTCCCGACAGGTTCGACACAGATACGCAGTATTTT.

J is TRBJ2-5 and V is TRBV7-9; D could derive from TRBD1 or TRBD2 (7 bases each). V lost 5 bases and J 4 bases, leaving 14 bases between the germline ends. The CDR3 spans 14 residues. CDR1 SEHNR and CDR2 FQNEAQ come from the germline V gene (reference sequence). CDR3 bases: TGTGCCAGCAGCGGAGGGGGCGGGAGAGAGACCCAGTACTTC. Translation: CASSGGGGRETQYF.

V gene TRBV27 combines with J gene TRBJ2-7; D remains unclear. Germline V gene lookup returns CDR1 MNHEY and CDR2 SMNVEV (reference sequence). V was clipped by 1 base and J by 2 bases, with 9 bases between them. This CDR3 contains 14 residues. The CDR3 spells CASSLYGVPYEQYF. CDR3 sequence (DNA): TGTGCCAGCAGTTTATATGGGGTACCCTACGAGCAGTACTTC.

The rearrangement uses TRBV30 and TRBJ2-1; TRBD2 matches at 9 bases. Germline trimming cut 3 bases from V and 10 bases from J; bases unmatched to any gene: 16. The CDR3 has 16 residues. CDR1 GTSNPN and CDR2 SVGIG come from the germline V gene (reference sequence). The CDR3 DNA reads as TGTGCCTGGAGCGGGGGGAGGCTAGCGGGAATGGAGGAGCAGTTCTTC. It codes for CAWSGGRLAGMEEQFF.

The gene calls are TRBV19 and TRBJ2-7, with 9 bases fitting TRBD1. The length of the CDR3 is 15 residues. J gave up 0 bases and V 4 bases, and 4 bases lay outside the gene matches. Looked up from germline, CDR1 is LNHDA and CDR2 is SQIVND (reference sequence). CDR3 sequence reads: CASSRDRDHSYEQYF. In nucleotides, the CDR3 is TGTGCCAGTAGTAGGGACAGGGACCACTCCTACGAGCAGTACTTC.

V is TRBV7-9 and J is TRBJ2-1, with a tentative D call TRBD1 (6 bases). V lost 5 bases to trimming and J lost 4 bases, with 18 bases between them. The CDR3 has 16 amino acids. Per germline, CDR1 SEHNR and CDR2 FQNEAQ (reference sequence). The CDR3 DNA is TGTGCCAGCAGCCCCCTGGAGTTAGGGGGTTACAATGAGCAGTTCTTC. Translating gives CASSPLELGGYNEQFF.

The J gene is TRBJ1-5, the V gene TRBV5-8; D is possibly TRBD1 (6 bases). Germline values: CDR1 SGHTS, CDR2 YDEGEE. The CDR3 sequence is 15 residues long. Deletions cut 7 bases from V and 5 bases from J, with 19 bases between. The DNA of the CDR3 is TGTGCCAGCTCTACCGGGGGCCATTTGGATCAGCCCCAGCATTTT. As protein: CASSTGGHLDQPQHF.

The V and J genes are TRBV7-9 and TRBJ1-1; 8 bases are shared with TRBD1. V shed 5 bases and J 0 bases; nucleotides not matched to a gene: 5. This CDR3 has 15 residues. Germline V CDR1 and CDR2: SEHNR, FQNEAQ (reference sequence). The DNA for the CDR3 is TGTGCCAGCAGCCAATTGACAGGGGTGAACACTGAAGCTTTCTTT. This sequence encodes CASSQLTGVNTEAFF.

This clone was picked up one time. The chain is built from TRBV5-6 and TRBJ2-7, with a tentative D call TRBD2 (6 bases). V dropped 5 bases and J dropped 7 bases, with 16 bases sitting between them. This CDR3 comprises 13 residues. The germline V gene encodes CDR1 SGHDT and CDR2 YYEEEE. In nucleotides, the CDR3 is TGTGCCAGCAGTCTACAAAACCGGGGGGAGCAGTACTTC. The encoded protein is CASSLQNRGEQYF.

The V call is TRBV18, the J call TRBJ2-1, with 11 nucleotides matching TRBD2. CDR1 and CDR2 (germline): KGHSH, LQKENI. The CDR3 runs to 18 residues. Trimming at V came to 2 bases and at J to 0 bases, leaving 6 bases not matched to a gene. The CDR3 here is CASSPRISGGGSYNEQFF. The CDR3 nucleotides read TGTGCCAGCTCACCAAGAATTAGCGGGGGGGGCTCCTACAATGAGCAGTTCTTC. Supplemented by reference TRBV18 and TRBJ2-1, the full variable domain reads NAGVMQNPRHLVRRRGQEARLRCSPMKGHSHVYWYRQLPEEGLKFMVYLQKENIIDESGMPKERFSAEFPKEGPSILRIQQVVRGDSAAYFCASSPRISGGGSYNEQFFGPGTRLTVL.

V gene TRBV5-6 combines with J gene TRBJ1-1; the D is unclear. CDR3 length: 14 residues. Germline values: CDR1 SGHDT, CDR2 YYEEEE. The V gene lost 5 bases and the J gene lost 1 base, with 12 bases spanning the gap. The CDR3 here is CASRRLQRNTEAFF. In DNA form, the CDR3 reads TGTGCCAGCAGGCGTCTACAACGGAACACTGAAGCTTTCTTT. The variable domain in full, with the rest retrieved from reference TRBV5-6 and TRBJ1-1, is DAGVTQSPTHLIKTRGQQVTLRCSPKSGHDTVSWYQQALGQGPQFIFQYYEEEERQRGNFPDRFSGHQFPNYSSELNVNALLLGDSALYLCASRRLQRNTEAFFGQGTRLTVV.

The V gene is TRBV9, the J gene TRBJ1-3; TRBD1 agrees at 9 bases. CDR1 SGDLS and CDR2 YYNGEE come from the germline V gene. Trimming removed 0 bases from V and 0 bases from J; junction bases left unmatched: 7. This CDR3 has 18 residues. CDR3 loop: CASSVGVRDRVSGNTIYF. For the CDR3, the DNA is TGTGCCAGCAGCGTAGGAGTTAGGGACAGGGTCTCTGGAAACACCATATATTTT.

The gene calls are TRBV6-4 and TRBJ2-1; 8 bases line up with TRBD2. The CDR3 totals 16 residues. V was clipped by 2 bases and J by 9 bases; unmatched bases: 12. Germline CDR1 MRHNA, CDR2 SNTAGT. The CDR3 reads CASSDATGGRRVEQFF. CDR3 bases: TGTGCCAGCAGTGACGCGACCGGCGGGAGGAGGGTTGAGCAGTTCTTC.

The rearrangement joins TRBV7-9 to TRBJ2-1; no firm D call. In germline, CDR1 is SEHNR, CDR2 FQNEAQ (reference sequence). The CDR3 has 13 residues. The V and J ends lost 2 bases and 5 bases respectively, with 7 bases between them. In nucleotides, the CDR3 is TGTGCCAGCAGCTTAAACCGTCACAATGAGCAGTTCTTC. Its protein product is CASSLNRHNEQFF.

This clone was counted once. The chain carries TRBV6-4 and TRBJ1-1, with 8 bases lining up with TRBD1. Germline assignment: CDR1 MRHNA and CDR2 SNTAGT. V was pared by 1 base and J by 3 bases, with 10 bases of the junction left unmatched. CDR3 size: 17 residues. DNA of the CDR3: TGTGCCAGCAGTGACTTAACCCGGACAGGGCGGGACACTGAAGCTTTCTTT. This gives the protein CASSDLTRTGRDTEAFF.

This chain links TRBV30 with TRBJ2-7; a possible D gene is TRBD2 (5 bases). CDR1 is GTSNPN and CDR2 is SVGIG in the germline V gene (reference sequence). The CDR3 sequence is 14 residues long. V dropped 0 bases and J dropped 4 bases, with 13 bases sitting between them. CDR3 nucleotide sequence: TGTGCCTGGAGTGTATATCGCGGAGGTTACGAGCAGTACTTC. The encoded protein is CAWSVYRGGYEQYF.

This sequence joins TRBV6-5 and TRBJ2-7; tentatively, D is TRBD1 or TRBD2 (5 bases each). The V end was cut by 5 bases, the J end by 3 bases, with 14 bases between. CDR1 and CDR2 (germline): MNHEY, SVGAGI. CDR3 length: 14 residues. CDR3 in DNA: TGTGCCAGCAGTCCCGAGGGGCGATTCTACGAGCAGTACTTC. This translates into CASSPEGRFYEQYF.

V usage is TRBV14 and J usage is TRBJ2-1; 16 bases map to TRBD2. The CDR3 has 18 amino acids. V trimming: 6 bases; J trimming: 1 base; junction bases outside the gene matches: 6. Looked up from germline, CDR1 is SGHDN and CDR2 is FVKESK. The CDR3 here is CASRPGLAGGLSYNEQFF. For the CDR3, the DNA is TGTGCCAGCAGGCCGGGACTAGCGGGGGGGCTTTCCTACAATGAGCAGTTCTTC.

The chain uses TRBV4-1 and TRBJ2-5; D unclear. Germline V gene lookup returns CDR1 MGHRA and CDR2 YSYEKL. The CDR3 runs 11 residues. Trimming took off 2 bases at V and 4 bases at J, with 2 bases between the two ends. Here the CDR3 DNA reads TGCGCCAGCAGCCAACGAGAGACCCAGTACTTC. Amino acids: CASSQRETQYF.

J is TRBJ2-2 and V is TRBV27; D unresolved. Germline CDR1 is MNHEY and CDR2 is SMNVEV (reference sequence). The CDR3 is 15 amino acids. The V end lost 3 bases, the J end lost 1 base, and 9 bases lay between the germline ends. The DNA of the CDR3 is TGTGCCAGCAGTTTGATTAGCTGGAACACCGGGGAGCTGTTTTTT. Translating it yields CASSLISWNTGELFF.

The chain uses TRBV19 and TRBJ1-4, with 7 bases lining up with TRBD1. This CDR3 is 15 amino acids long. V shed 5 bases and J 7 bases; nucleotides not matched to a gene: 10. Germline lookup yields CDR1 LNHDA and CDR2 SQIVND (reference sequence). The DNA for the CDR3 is TGTGCCAGTAGTCGTCAGGACAGGTGGGGTGAAAAACTGTTTTTT. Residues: CASSRQDRWGEKLFF. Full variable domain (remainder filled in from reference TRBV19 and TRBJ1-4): DGGITQSPKYLFRKEGQNVTLSCEQNLNHDAMYWYRQDPGQGLRLIYYSQIVNDFQKGDIAEGYSVSREKKESFPLTVTSAQKNPTAFYLCASSRQDRWGEKLFFGSGTQLSVL.

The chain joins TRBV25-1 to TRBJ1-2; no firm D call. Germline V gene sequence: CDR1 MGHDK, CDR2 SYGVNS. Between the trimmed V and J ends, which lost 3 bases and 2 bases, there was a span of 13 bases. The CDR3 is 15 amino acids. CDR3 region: CASSDVGAANYGYTF. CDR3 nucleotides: TGTGCCAGCAGTGATGTGGGTGCGGCAAACTATGGCTACACCTTC.

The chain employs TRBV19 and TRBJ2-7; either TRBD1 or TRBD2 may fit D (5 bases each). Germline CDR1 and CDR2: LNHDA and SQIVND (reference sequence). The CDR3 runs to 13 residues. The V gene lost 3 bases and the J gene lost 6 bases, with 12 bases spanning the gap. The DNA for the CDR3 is TGTGCCAGTAGTATCCAGGGACGGGCCGAGCAGTACTTC. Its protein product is CASSIQGRAEQYF.

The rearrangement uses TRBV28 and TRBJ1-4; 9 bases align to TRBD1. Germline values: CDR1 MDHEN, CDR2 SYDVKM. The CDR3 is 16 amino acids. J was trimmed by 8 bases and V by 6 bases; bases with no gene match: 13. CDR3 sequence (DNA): TGTGCCAGCAGCTATCGCCAGGACAGGGGCCGAGAAAAACTGTTTTTT. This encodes CASSYRQDRGREKLFF.

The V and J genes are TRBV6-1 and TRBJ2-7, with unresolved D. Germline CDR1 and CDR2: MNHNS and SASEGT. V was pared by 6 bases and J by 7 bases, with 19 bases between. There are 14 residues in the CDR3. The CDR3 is CASSALELPREQYF. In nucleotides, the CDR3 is TGTGCCAGCAGCGCCCTGGAACTTCCTAGAGAGCAGTACTTC.

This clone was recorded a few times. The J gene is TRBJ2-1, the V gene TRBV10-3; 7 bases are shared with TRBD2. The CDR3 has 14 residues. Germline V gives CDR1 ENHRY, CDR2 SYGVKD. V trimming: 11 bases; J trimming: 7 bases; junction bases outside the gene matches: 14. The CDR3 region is CALRGGASGNEQFF. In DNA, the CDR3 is TGTGCCCTAAGGGGAGGGGCCTCGGGGAATGAGCAGTTCTTC.

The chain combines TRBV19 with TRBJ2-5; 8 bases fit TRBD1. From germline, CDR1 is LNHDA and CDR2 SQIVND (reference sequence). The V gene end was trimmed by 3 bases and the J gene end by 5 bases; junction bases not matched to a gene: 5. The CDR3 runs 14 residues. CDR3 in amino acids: CASSITGGGETQYF. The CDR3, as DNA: TGTGCCAGTAGTATTACAGGGGGTGGGGAGACCCAGTACTTC.

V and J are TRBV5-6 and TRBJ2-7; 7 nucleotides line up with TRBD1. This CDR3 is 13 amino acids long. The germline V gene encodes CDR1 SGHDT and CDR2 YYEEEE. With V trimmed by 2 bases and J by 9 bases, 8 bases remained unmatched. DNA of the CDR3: TGTGCCAGCAGCTTCACAGGGGAGCCTCGGCAGTACTTC. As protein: CASSFTGEPRQYF.

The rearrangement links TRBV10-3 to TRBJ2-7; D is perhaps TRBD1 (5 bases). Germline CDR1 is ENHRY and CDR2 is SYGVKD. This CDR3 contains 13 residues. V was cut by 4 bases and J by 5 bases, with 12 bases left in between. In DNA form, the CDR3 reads TGTGCCATCAGTGCGGGCAGGGAAGACGAGCAGTACTTC. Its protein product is CAISAGREDEQYF.

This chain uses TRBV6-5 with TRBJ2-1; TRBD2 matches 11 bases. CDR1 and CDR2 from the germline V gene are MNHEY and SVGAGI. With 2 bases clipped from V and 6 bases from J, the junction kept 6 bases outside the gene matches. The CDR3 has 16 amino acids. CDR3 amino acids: CASSYAGTSGTNEQFF. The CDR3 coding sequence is TGTGCCAGCAGTTACGCTGGGACTAGCGGAACCAATGAGCAGTTCTTC.